This is a list of T cell receptor beta chains from one sample in a study of T cells in Graves' hyperthyroidism and ophthalmopathy. TCRdb re-called the multiplex PCR reads with MiXCR, one entry per CDR3 protein. The sample has 75,000 to 100,000 distinct CDR3 sequences, about 51% seen once. Source material: blood. These receptors were collected from a woman in her thirties or forties with Graves' hyperthyroidism. Both conserved end residues are part of each CDR3. D genes are given only for firm matches. Clone size appears in some rows only: once, few, many, or a class for an expanded clone.

V	D	J	size	CDR3	DNA
TRBV20-1	TRBD1	TRBJ1-5	NA	CSASRPDRGSNQPQHF	TGCAGTGCTAGTCGACCAGACAGGGGTAGCAATCAGCCCCAGCATTTT
TRBV9	NA	TRBJ1-2	NA	CASSPSGTRGYTF	TGTGCCAGCAGCCCTTCAGGGACCAGAGGCTACACCTTC
TRBV15	NA	TRBJ2-2	many	CATSIAGNTGELFF	TGTGCCACCAGTATCGCAGGGAACACCGGGGAGCTGTTTTTT
TRBV20-1	TRBD2	TRBJ2-5	NA	CSAHSGRAQYF	TGCAGTGCTCATAGCGGGAGGGCCCAGTACTTC
TRBV25-1	NA	TRBJ1-2	NA	CASSASRSYGYTF	TGTGCCAGCAGTGCTAGCCGCAGCTATGGCTACACCTTC
TRBV15	NA	TRBJ1-2	NA	CATSRDGDRIYGYTF	TGTGCCACCAGCAGAGATGGGGACCGGATCTATGGCTACACCTTC
TRBV5-6	TRBD1	TRBJ1-5	NA	CASSPSDEGRGLGQPQHF	TGTGCCAGCAGCCCCTCGGACGAGGGCAGGGGGCTGGGTCAGCCCCAGCATTTT
TRBV29-1	NA	TRBJ1-3	many	CSVEGVGDTIYF	TGCAGCGTCGAAGGGGTTGGGGACACCATATATTTT
TRBV2	TRBD1	TRBJ1-2	once	CARLGTALGTYGYTF	TGTGCCAGACTAGGGACAGCACTAGGAACCTATGGCTACACCTTC
TRBV15	TRBD1	TRBJ1-5	many	CATSRITGTVNQPQHF	TGTGCCACCAGCAGGATAACCGGGACAGTGAATCAGCCCCAGCATTTT
TRBV4-3	TRBD1	TRBJ2-7	NA	CASSAGTGGGSYEQYF	TGCGCCAGCAGCGCCGGGACAGGGGGCGGAAGCTACGAGCAGTACTTC
TRBV4-1	NA	TRBJ2-7	many	CASSQEMDFSYEQYF	TGCGCCAGCAGCCAAGAGATGGACTTCTCCTACGAGCAGTACTTC
TRBV20-1	TRBD2	TRBJ2-3	many	CSALRGRGPDTQYF	TGCAGTGCTCTTCGCGGGAGGGGCCCAGATACGCAGTATTTT
TRBV3-1	TRBD1	TRBJ1-2	many	CASSRDSNYGYTF	TGTGCCAGCAGTCGGGACAGCAACTATGGCTACACCTTC
TRBV10-3	TRBD2	TRBJ2-7	NA	CAISVPSGSLNEQYF	TGTGCCATCAGTGTCCCTAGCGGGAGTCTCAACGAGCAGTACTTC
TRBV2	TRBD1	TRBJ1-3	NA	CASGPGQGNYGYTIYF	TGTGCCAGCGGTCCGGGACAGGGAAACTATGGCTACACCATATATTTT
TRBV7-9	NA	TRBJ1-5	many	CASSLAGAGQPQHF	TGTGCCAGCAGCTTGGCCGGGGCGGGTCAGCCCCAGCATTTT
TRBV7-8	NA	TRBJ1-2	many	CASSLLNFYGYTF	TGTGCCAGCAGCTTACTGAATTTCTATGGCTACACCTTC
TRBV6-5	TRBD2	TRBJ2-5	many	CASTAGAPETQYF	TGTGCCAGCACGGCGGGAGCCCCAGAGACCCAGTACTTC
TRBV9	NA	TRBJ2-2	NA	CASSVAPGELPF	TGTGCCAGCAGCGTAGCTCCCGGGGAGCTGCCTTTT
TRBV2	TRBD1	TRBJ1-2	NA	CASTRTGGGVQGYTF	TGTGCCAGCACCCGGACAGGGGGGGGTGTGCAGGGCTACACCTTC
TRBV5-4	TRBD2	TRBJ2-7	many	CASSYGGLAGEQYF	TGTGCCAGCAGCTACGGGGGACTAGCGGGAGAGCAGTACTTC
TRBV5-5	TRBD1	TRBJ1-1	NA	CASRDPGQGDTESFF	TGCGCCAGCAGGGACCCCGGACAGGGAGATACTGAATCTTTCTTT
TRBV12-3/TRBV12-4	TRBD2	TRBJ2-1	once	CATLAAEGNEQFF	TGTGCCACCCTAGCGGCGGAGGGCAATGAGCAGTTCTTC
TRBV9	TRBD1	TRBJ1-2	once	CASSPGTGAGGYTF	TGTGCCAGCAGCCCAGGGACAGGGGCGGGTGGCTACACCTTC
TRBV12-3/TRBV12-4	TRBD2	TRBJ2-5	many	CASSPGLAARTQYF	TGTGCCAGCAGCCCTGGACTAGCGGCAAGGACCCAGTACTTC
TRBV2	NA	TRBJ1-5	NA	CASSDGPRIPQHF	TGTGCCAGCAGTGATGGGCCCCGGATACCCCAGCATTTT
TRBV6-5	TRBD1	TRBJ2-7	NA	CASSSGTGSTYEQYF	TGTGCCAGCAGTTCCGGGACAGGGTCTACCTACGAGCAGTACTTC
TRBV10-3	TRBD1	TRBJ1-3	NA	CAIAPGEDRDTIYF	TGTGCCATCGCCCCTGGAGAGGACAGGGACACCATATATTTT